The present TCR beta chain was sequenced within a study of T-cell memory formation after mild COVID-19. This clonotype has a handful of counts. TCRdb re-analysed the 5' RACE reads in MiXCR, keeping a single row per CDR3 protein. The data contain about 560,000 distinct CDR3 sequences, less than 25% of them singletons. V dropped 6 bases and J dropped 3; count of bases not matched to a gene: 7. This CDR3 comprises 14 residues. CDR1 and CDR2 from the germline V gene are SNHLY and FYNNEI. The clonotype comes from an adult woman who had mild COVID-19 (a few samples of this study predate the infection). Cell type and time point are not known. Sequencing input: PBMCs or a T cell subset sorted from them (not recorded which). The chain joins TRBV2 to TRBJ2-7; TRBD1 agrees at 8 bases. DNA for the CDR3: TGTGCCAGCAGCGAAAACAGGGGGAACTACGAGCAGTACTTC. Amino acid sequence: CASSENRGNYEQYF.